The entry below gives a single TCR beta chain sequence along with its context. Its antigen is not known. TCRdb's table, derived via immunoSEQ multiplex PCR, lists solely in-frame clones and lacks some. Counted here are approximately 150,000 clones, more than 70% occurring once; the ten biggest clones make up around 2.1%. The V gene's germline CDR1 is SQVTM and CDR2 ANQGSEA. This CDR3 comprises 13 residues. The data are from a study of T cell responses to AZD1222 COVID-19 vaccine. Broader study findings: Across spike, vaccine-associated CD4 TCRs were found, dominant at 160-218 and 743-854. Clonal diversity was possibly underestimated, and white British individuals and females predominated among donors.

This chain uses TRBV29-1 with TRBJ2-3, with 7 bases that match TRBD2. This TCR derives from an adult in good health. The sample in question was peripheral blood, obtained on day 0 of AZD1222 vaccination. CDR3 sequence reads: CSHSGGSSDTQYF. CDR3 sequence (DNA): TGCAGTCACTCGGGCGGGAGTTCAGATACGCAGTATTTT.